This T cell receptor beta chain was found in a study of cytomegalovirus exposure and HLA in healthy donors. Study-wide results and caveats: Sequencing likely generated an artifact that appeared as a cluster of highly shared sequence variants. Excluded were some V segments that proved indistinguishable, including TRBV6-2 and TRBV6-3. The study listed around 150 cytomegalovirus-associated TCR beta chains.

The CDR3 is made up of 14 amino acids. Germline loops: CDR1 MNHNS, CDR2 SASEGT. The germline V and J ends were trimmed by 1 base and 8 bases, with 13 bases remaining between them. The PCR used 60 Vbeta and 13 Jbeta primers. Repertoires were generated with immunoSEQ multiplex PCR, while TCRdb's copy carries only in-frame clones and drops some. The sample lists fewer than 200,000 clones, about 71% occurring once. Concerning this clone: Its antigen is currently unknown.

V and J are TRBV6-1 and TRBJ2-3; TRBD1 might be the D (6 bases). The clonotype was recovered from a woman aged 25 to 45 in good health and CMV-seronegative. Sample: PBMCs. The CDR3: CASSEGQVGVTQYF. As DNA, the CDR3 is TGTGCCAGCAGTGAAGGACAGGTTGGTGTTACGCAGTATTTT.